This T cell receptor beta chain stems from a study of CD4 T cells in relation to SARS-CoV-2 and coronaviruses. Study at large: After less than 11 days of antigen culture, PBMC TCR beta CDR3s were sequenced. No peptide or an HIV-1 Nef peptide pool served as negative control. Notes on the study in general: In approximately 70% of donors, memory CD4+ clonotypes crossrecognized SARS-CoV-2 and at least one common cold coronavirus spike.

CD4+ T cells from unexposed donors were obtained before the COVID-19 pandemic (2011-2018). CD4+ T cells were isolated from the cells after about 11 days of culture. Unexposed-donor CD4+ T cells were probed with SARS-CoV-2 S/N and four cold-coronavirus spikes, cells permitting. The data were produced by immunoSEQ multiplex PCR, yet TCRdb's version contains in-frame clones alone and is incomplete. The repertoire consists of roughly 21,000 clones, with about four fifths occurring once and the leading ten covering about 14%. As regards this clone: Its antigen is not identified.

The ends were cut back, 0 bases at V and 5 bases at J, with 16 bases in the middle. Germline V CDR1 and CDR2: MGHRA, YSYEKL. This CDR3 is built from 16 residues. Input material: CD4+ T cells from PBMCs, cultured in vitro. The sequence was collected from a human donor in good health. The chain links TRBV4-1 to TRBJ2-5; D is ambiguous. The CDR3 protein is CASSQDGFALRETQYF. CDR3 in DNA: TGCGCCAGCAGCCAAGATGGTTTTGCGTTACGGGAGACCCAGTACTTC.